Each of the 13 T cell receptor beta chains below was sequenced from the same sample in a study of blood T cell repertoires in COVID-19. Generated by immunoSEQ multiplex PCR, the TCRdb table keeps only in-frame clones and is missing some. Of around 140,000 clones in the sample, 80% were seen once. Sequencing was performed on peripheral blood. These receptors all come from a man between 70 and 80 years old who had recovered from COVID-19.

V and J are TRBV4-3 and TRBJ2-7; D perhaps matches TRBD1 (8 bases). There are 16 residues in the CDR3. Germline V gene sequence: CDR1 LGHNA, CDR2 YSLEER. The V gene lost 2 bases and the J gene lost 1 base, with 15 bases spanning the gap. This chain's CDR3 is CASSQTGGVMSYEQYF. In DNA, the CDR3 is TGCGCCAGCAGCCAAACAGGGGGGGTCATGTCCTACGAGCAGTACTTC.

V and J are TRBV5-5 and TRBJ1-5, with 7 bases lining up with TRBD1. With 0 bases clipped from V and 6 bases from J, the junction kept 0 bases outside the gene matches. This CDR3 contains 13 residues. In germline, CDR1 is SGHKS, CDR2 YYEKEE (reference sequence). CDR3 sequence (DNA): TGTGCCAGCAGCTTGGAGGGGGCTCAGCCCCAGCATTTT. This sequence encodes CASSLEGAQPQHF.

The rearrangement joins TRBV6-2 or TRBV6-3 to TRBJ2-7; possibly TRBD2 for D (5 bases). V was clipped by 4 bases and J by 4 bases, with 17 bases between them. CDR3 size: 15 residues. Germline-derived CDR1 and CDR2 are MNHEY and SVGEGT. In DNA, the CDR3 is TGTGCCAGCAGTTTAGGACGGGCGGAGGTTTACGAGCAGTACTTC. Protein: CASSLGRAEVYEQYF.

The V call is TRBV7-2, the J call TRBJ2-5; tentative D call: TRBD1 (7 bases). This CDR3 is 14 amino acids long. The germline CDR1 and CDR2 sequences are SGHTA and FQGNSA. V lost 1 base to trimming and J lost 7 bases, with 13 bases between them. CDR3 DNA sequence: TGTGCCAGCAGCTTAGGACATCAGGGGGGGACCCAGTACTTC. Translation: CASSLGHQGGTQYF.

The J gene is TRBJ1-5, the V gene TRBV10-3; 9 nucleotides align to TRBD1. The CDR3 consists of 16 residues. The trim removed 3 bases at V and 2 bases at J, leaving 5 bases unmatched. Germline lookup yields CDR1 ENHRY and CDR2 SYGVKD. CDR3 in amino acids: CAISEGTGKGNQPQHF. The CDR3 nucleotides read TGTGCCATCAGTGAAGGGACAGGGAAGGGCAATCAGCCCCAGCATTTT.

The chain uses TRBV5-1 and TRBJ1-4; possibly TRBD1 for D (5 bases). The germline V gene encodes CDR1 SGHRS and CDR2 YFSETQ. There are 15 residues in the CDR3. Trimming took off 1 base at V and 5 bases at J, with 12 bases between the two ends. This chain's CDR3 is CASSLLPGPNEKLFF. CDR3 DNA sequence: TGCGCCAGCAGCTTGCTTCCAGGGCCAAATGAAAAACTGTTTTTT.

The chain carries TRBV7-8 and TRBJ2-5; weak D call: TRBD1 (5 bases). Trimming stripped 6 bases from V and 4 bases from J, with 12 bases between. The CDR3 sequence is 13 residues long. Per the germline V gene, CDR1 is SGHVS and CDR2 is FQNEAQ. Written as DNA, the CDR3 is TGTGCCAGCAGTTCAGGGCAGGTAGAGACCCAGTACTTC. This sequence encodes CASSSGQVETQYF.

The chain carries TRBV10-2 and TRBJ2-1, with 8 positions matching TRBD2. CDR1 WSHSY and CDR2 SAAADI come from the germline V gene. This CDR3 has 19 amino acids. V was clipped by 6 bases and J by 7 bases; unmatched bases: 23. The CDR3 bases are TGCGCCAGCAGATCCCGCCCAGCGGGGAGGCCCTTAGCGGGGAATGAGCAGTTCTTC. This encodes CASRSRPAGRPLAGNEQFF.

This clone came up once. This chain links TRBV7-3 with TRBJ2-1; 8 positions agree with TRBD2. V shed 2 bases, J shed 3 bases, and the junction held 0 bases outside the gene matches. In germline, CDR1 is SGHTA, CDR2 FQGTGA. The CDR3 has 14 amino acids. Written as DNA, the CDR3 is TGTGCCAGCAGCTTAGCGGGGGGCTACAATGAGCAGTTCTTC. Translating gives CASSLAGGYNEQFF.

V usage is TRBV19 and J usage is TRBJ2-5; tentative D call: TRBD2 (5 bases). The germline V gene encodes CDR1 LNHDA and CDR2 SQIVND (reference sequence). The CDR3 loop spans 14 amino acids. V shed 3 bases and J shed 4 bases, with 12 bases lying between them. DNA for the CDR3: TGTGCCAGTAGTATTGGAGGTTATCGAGAGACCCAGTACTTC. Its translation is CASSIGGYRETQYF.

The V and J genes are TRBV4-1 and TRBJ1-1; 11 bases are a match to TRBD1. CDR3 length: 17 residues. Germline CDR1 is MGHRA and CDR2 is YSYEKL. The V gene end was trimmed by 0 bases and the J gene end by 3 bases; junction bases not matched to a gene: 6. The CDR3 is CASSQEPGTGGHTEAFF. The CDR3 DNA reads as TGCGCCAGCAGCCAAGAACCAGGGACAGGGGGGCACACTGAAGCTTTCTTT.

The chain uses TRBV29-1 and TRBJ1-4, with unresolved D. V was clipped by 4 bases and J by 3 bases, with 9 bases between them. Germline-derived CDR1 and CDR2 are SQVTM and ANQGSEA. This CDR3 comprises 13 residues. As DNA, the CDR3 is TGCAGCGTTGTACAGTCAGCTAATGAAAAACTGTTTTTT. It specifies CSVVQSANEKLFF.

This clone was recorded once. The CDR3: CASGLSGNTIYF. The CDR3 DNA is TGTGCTAGTGGTTTGAGCGGAAACACCATATATTTT. The chain is built from TRBV12-5 and TRBJ1-3; D gene uncertain. V was clipped by 2 bases and J by 4 bases, with 3 bases between them. The CDR3 runs 12 residues. Germline V lookup: CDR1 LGHNT, CDR2 FRNRAP.